Each of the 13 T cell receptor beta chains below was sequenced from the same sample in a study of blood T cell repertoires in COVID-19. The method was immunoSEQ multiplex PCR; TCRdb's version includes in-frame clones alone and lacks a portion of them. This sample has over 450,000 clones; 85% to 90% occur once, and the top ten carry roughly 8%. The sample consisted of peripheral blood. Receptors originate from a woman in her forties or fifties with COVID-19, enrolled during active disease.

The V call is TRBV11-2, the J call TRBJ2-7; D is perhaps TRBD1 (6 bases). Germline lookup yields CDR1 SGHAT and CDR2 FQNNGV. CDR3 length: 13 amino acids. The V and J ends lost 4 bases and 7 bases respectively, with 14 bases between them. The CDR3 nucleotides read TGTGCCAGCAGCTGGGGTGGGCAGGGGGAGCAGTACTTC. Protein: CASSWGGQGEQYF.

The chain links TRBV4-1 to TRBJ2-1, with 9 positions matching TRBD1. V dropped 0 bases and J dropped 5; count of bases not matched to a gene: 8. Germline V gene sequence: CDR1 MGHRA, CDR2 YSYEKL. There are 17 residues in the CDR3. The CDR3 reads CASSQESGTGYDNEQFF. CDR3 bases: TGCGCCAGCAGCCAAGAAAGTGGGACAGGGTATGACAATGAGCAGTTCTTC.

The V gene is TRBV7-2, the J gene TRBJ2-5; 12 nucleotides match TRBD1. V dropped 1 base and J dropped 5; count of bases not matched to a gene: 2. Germline V gives CDR1 SGHTA, CDR2 FQGNSA. This CDR3 comprises 15 residues. CDR3 amino acids: CASSLVGQGAETQYF. The CDR3 nucleotides are TGTGCCAGCAGCTTAGTGGGACAGGGGGCCGAGACCCAGTACTTC.

The chain uses TRBV10-3 and TRBJ1-2, with 8 bases lining up with TRBD1. From germline, CDR1 is ENHRY and CDR2 SYGVKD. The CDR3 contains 16 residues. Trimming at V came to 0 bases and at J to 6 bases, leaving 9 bases not matched to a gene. The DNA for the CDR3 is TGTGCCATCAGTGAGTCGAGGACAGGGTCGGCGGATGGCTACACCTTC. It translates to CAISESRTGSADGYTF.

The chain employs TRBV28 and TRBJ2-7, with TRBD1 matching 8 bases. The CDR3 extends over 15 amino acids. Germline loops: CDR1 MDHEN, CDR2 SYDVKM. V shed 5 bases, J shed 0 bases, and the junction held 6 bases outside the gene matches. This CDR3 is CASSLPGTGSYEQYF. In nucleotides, the CDR3 is TGTGCCAGCAGTCTTCCCGGGACAGGCTCCTACGAGCAGTACTTC.

As regards this clone: This CDR3 is also generated by other DNA sequences in the sample. The J gene is TRBJ1-1, the V gene TRBV19, with D possibly matching TRBD1 (6 bases). The CDR3 loop spans 15 amino acids. Trimming stripped 3 bases from V and 0 bases from J, with 11 bases between. The germline gives CDR1 LNHDA, CDR2 SQIVND (reference sequence). CDR3 in DNA: TGTGCCAGTAGTATCAGGGGAGGGGTGAACACTGAAGCTTTCTTT. It encodes CASSIRGGVNTEAFF.

The chain recombines TRBV25-1 with TRBJ2-2; TRBD1 aligns across 9 bases. The V gene end was trimmed by 8 bases and the J gene end by 9 bases; junction bases not matched to a gene: 13. CDR1 and CDR2 from the germline V gene are MGHDK and SYGVNS. The CDR3 contains 15 residues. CDR3 in amino acids: CASHSAGQGGRELFF. CDR3 bases: TGTGCCAGCCATTCCGCGGGACAGGGTGGCCGGGAGCTGTTTTTT.

This sequence joins TRBV7-9 and TRBJ1-2, with D uncertain. V was clipped by 1 base and J by 2 bases, with 11 bases between them. Germline V gene lookup returns CDR1 SEHNR and CDR2 FQNEAQ (reference sequence). CDR3 length: 15 residues. The CDR3 DNA reads TGTGCCAGCAGCTTAGGGTGGAAACAGAACTATGGCTACACCTTC. Its protein is CASSLGWKQNYGYTF.

The V gene is TRBV24-1, the J gene TRBJ1-5; a weak D match, TRBD1 (5 bases). Germline loops: CDR1 KGHDR, CDR2 SFDVKD. The CDR3 is 16 amino acids. Trimming pared 3 bases from V and 3 bases from J, leaving 14 bases between. Here the CDR3 DNA reads TGTGCCACCAGTGATAACTCCGGGGGGAACAATCAGCCCCAGCATTTT. Its translation: CATSDNSGGNNQPQHF.

The V call is TRBV29-1, the J call TRBJ1-1; possibly TRBD1 for D (5 bases). Trimming took off 5 bases at V and 0 bases at J, with 10 bases between the two ends. Germline V gene sequence: CDR1 SQVTM, CDR2 ANQGSEA. The CDR3 length is 13 residues. The CDR3 loop reads CSVTIRVNTEAFF. CDR3 nucleotide sequence: TGCAGCGTTACTATCAGGGTGAACACTGAAGCTTTCTTT.

The rearrangement links TRBV7-2 to TRBJ2-3, with 7 bases lining up with TRBD2. Germline CDR1 SGHTA, CDR2 FQGNSA. There are 14 residues in the CDR3. V gave up 7 bases and J gave up 0 bases; unmatched junction bases: 4. The CDR3 region is CASTSGISTDTQYF. In DNA, the CDR3 is TGTGCCAGCACCAGCGGGATCAGCACAGATACGCAGTATTTT.

The V and J genes are TRBV7-8 and TRBJ1-1, with D unresolved. There are 14 residues in the CDR3. V was clipped by 2 bases and J by 1 base, with 8 bases between them. CDR1 SGHVS and CDR2 FQNEAQ come from the germline V gene. CDR3 protein: CASSLSIQNTEAFF. In DNA form, the CDR3 reads TGTGCCAGCAGCTTATCTATCCAGAACACTGAAGCTTTCTTT.

This sequence joins TRBV5-1 and TRBJ2-3; TRBD2 aligns across 7 bases. The V segment lost 0 bases and the J segment 2 bases; nucleotides outside the gene matches: 9. This CDR3 has 17 amino acids. Germline CDR1 SGHRS, CDR2 YFSETQ. The CDR3 bases are TGCGCCAGCAGCTTGGGGGCTAGCGGCCAACTCACAGATACGCAGTATTTT. This codes for CASSLGASGQLTDTQYF. The variable domain in full, with the rest retrieved from reference TRBV5-1 and TRBJ2-3, is KAGVTQTPRYLIKTRGQQVTLSCSPISGHRSVSWYQQTPGQGLQFLFEYFSETQRNKGNFPGRFSGRQFSNSRSEMNVSTLELGDSALYLCASSLGASGQLTDTQYFGPGTRLTVL.